This TCR beta chain derives from a study of blood T cell repertoires in COVID-19. The CDR3 runs to 19 residues. The V and J ends lost 3 bases and 3 bases, in that order; junction bases with no gene match: 15. Germline V gene lookup returns CDR1 MGHRA and CDR2 YSYEKL. This clone has only a few counts. Sequencing was performed with immunoSEQ multiplex PCR; in TCRdb, only in-frame clones are kept and a portion is missing. Of fewer than 200,000 clones in the sample, around 86% were seen once. This TCR derives from a woman between 40 and 50 years old in a cohort exposed to, infected with or recovered from COVID-19 (not recorded which). The V gene is TRBV4-1, the J gene TRBJ2-7; TRBD1 matches at 12 bases. The source material was PBMCs or T cells enriched from blood (not recorded which). CDR3: CASSHLLGGQGAPNYEQYF. CDR3 bases: TGCGCCAGCAGCCATCTCTTGGGGGGACAGGGGGCCCCTAACTACGAGCAGTACTTC.